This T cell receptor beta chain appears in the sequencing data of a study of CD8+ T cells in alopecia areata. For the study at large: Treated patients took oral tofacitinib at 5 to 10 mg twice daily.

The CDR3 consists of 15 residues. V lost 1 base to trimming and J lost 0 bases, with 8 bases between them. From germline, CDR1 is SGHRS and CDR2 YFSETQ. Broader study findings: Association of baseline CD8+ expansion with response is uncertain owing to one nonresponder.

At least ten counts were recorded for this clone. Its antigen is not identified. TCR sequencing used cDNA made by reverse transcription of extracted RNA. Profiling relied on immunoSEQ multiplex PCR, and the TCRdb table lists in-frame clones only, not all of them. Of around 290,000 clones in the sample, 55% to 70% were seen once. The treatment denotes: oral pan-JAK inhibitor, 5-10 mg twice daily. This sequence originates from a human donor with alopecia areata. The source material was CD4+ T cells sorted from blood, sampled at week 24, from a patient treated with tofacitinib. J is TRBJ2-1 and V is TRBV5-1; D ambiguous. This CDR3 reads CASSLIPSSYNEQFF. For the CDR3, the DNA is TGCGCCAGCAGCTTGATCCCTAGCTCCTACAATGAGCAGTTCTTC.